The 18 T cell receptor beta chains below were found in one sample sequenced in a study of neurological immune-mediated disorders. TCRdb re-called the 5' RACE reads through MiXCR, storing one row per CDR3 protein. In the table there are 45,000 to 55,000 distinct CDR3 sequences, about 4.1% of which are singletons. The sample was PBMCs. The receptors come from a man between 60 and 70 years old with multiple sclerosis.

Ten or more counts support this clonotype. The chain couples TRBV29-1 to TRBJ2-2; D possibly matches TRBD1 or TRBD2 (5 bases each). V was cut by 5 bases and J by 0 bases, with 16 bases left in between. Germline CDR1 is SQVTM and CDR2 is ANQGSEA. The CDR3 is 16 residues long. The CDR3 sequence: CSVIHGAGSNTGELFF. CDR3 sequence (DNA): TGCAGCGTTATCCACGGGGCAGGTTCGAACACCGGGGAGCTGTTTTTT.

The rearrangement links TRBV20-1 to TRBJ2-2; TRBD2 aligns across 8 bases. This CDR3 has 17 residues. The germline gives CDR1 DFQATT, CDR2 SNEGSKA (reference sequence). Losses at the gene ends were 3 bases for V and 0 bases for J; bases not matched to a gene: 9. The CDR3 bases are TGCAGTGCTAGTCTAGCGGGTCTTACCCCGAACACCGGGGAGCTGTTTTTT. Translating it yields CSASLAGLTPNTGELFF.

This clonotype was detected ten times or more. This chain joins TRBV20-1 and TRBJ1-1; TRBD1 matches 7 bases. After removal of 7 bases from V and 8 bases from J, the junction contained 13 bases not matched to a gene. Germline CDR1 DFQATT, CDR2 SNEGSKA (reference sequence). This CDR3 is built from 13 residues. The CDR3: CSDSRGQDGEAFF. In DNA, the CDR3 is TGCAGTGACAGCCGCGGACAGGACGGAGAAGCTTTCTTT.

This clonotype was counted at least ten times. The chain employs TRBV24-1 and TRBJ2-5; 9 positions match TRBD1. Germline-derived CDR1 and CDR2 are KGHDR and SFDVKD. The CDR3 totals 15 residues. V dropped 2 bases and J dropped 3; count of bases not matched to a gene: 3. DNA for the CDR3: TGTGCCACCAGTGATTGGGGACAGGGAGAAGAGACCCAGTACTTC. Translated, it gives CATSDWGQGEETQYF.

This clonotype was counted ten times or more. This chain connects TRBV29-1 to TRBJ1-1, with D hard to call. Germline V CDR1 and CDR2: SQVTM, ANQGSEA. Trimming took off 6 bases at V and 4 bases at J, with 12 bases between the two ends. There are 12 residues in the CDR3. The CDR3 DNA is TGCAGCGTAGATCTTGGGTCCACTGAAGCTTTCTTT. Translating it yields CSVDLGSTEAFF.

This clonotype was observed many times. The chain joins TRBV20-1 to TRBJ1-2; tentatively, D is TRBD1 (5 bases). V dropped 6 bases and J dropped 8 bases, with 19 bases sitting between them. This CDR3 comprises 13 residues. Germline V gene lookup returns CDR1 DFQATT and CDR2 SNEGSKA (reference sequence). CDR3: CSAWGGNQGGYTF. The CDR3 nucleotides read TGCAGTGCCTGGGGAGGAAACCAGGGAGGCTACACCTTC.

This clonotype showed up many times. The genes are TRBV7-9 and TRBJ1-1; D not certain. CDR3 length: 15 amino acids. Between the trimmed V and J ends, which lost 3 bases and 6 bases, there was a span of 17 bases. Germline CDR1 and CDR2: SEHNR and FQNEAQ (reference sequence). Written as DNA, the CDR3 is TGTGCCAGCAGCTTCGGCCACGGGGAACTCCCTGAAGCTTTCTTT. Amino acids: CASSFGHGELPEAFF. The variable domain in full, completed from reference TRBV7-9 and TRBJ1-1, reads DTGVSQNPRHKITKRGQNVTFRCDPISEHNRLYWYRQTLGQGPEFLTYFQNEAQLEKSRLLSDRFSAERPKGSFSTLEIQRTEQGDSAMYLCASSFGHGELPEAFFGQGTRLTVV.

This clonotype was detected ten times or more. This chain connects TRBV5-5 to TRBJ2-7; 10 bases map to TRBD1. Trimming cost V 4 bases and J 3 bases; bases outside gene matches: 4. The CDR3 contains 14 residues. CDR1 SGHKS and CDR2 YYEKEE come from the germline V gene (reference sequence). The CDR3 sequence: CASSARDRGYEQYF. CDR3 nucleotide sequence: TGTGCCAGCAGCGCCCGGGACAGGGGCTACGAGCAGTACTTC.

This clonotype has at least ten counts. The junction does not match germline at one end; this may be a read error. The V gene is TRBV28, the J gene TRBJ2-3; 11 bases are a match to TRBD2. The CDR3 extends over 15 amino acids. Germline CDR1 is MDHEN and CDR2 is SYDVKM. In nucleotides, the CDR3 is TGTGCCAGCAATTTAGCGGGAGGGCCAACAGATACGCAGTATTTT. Protein: CASNLAGGPTDTQYF.

This clonotype appeared many times. This chain links TRBV7-2 with TRBJ1-2; D call uncertain. CDR1 and CDR2 (germline): SGHTA, FQGNSA. The CDR3 loop spans 12 amino acids. V gave up 4 bases and J gave up 5 bases, with 8 bases separating them. The CDR3 sequence is CASSSVGYGYTF. Written as DNA, the CDR3 is TGTGCCAGCAGCTCCGTAGGATATGGCTACACCTTC.

This clonotype was observed a handful of times. This may arise from a read error, as a much more abundant clone is one base away. The chain recombines TRBV20-1 with TRBJ1-2, with D unclear. The germline V gene has CDR1 DFQATT and CDR2 SNEGSKA (reference sequence). The CDR3 contains 13 residues. V lost 7 bases and J lost 1, with 13 bases in between. CDR3 in amino acids: CSDSSGYNYGYTF. Written as DNA, the CDR3 is TGCAGTGATAGTTCGGGATATAACTATGGCTACACCTTC.

This clonotype occurred many times. The gene calls are TRBV20-1 and TRBJ2-3; 10 positions match TRBD2. J lost 6 bases, V lost 3 bases, and 6 bases had no gene match. The germline CDR1 and CDR2 sequences are DFQATT and SNEGSKA (reference sequence). The CDR3 is 14 residues long. In nucleotides, the CDR3 is TGCAGTGCTAGGGGGACTAGCGATATCGATACGCAGTATTTT. Translating it yields CSARGTSDIDTQYF.

This clonotype was seen at least ten times. The CDR3 bases are TGCGCCAGCAACTTAGATGGCCGGGGTGAGCAGTTCTTC. Translating it yields CASNLDGRGEQFF. The J gene is TRBJ2-1, the V gene TRBV5-1; tentative D call: TRBD2 (5 bases). V shed 6 bases and J shed 9 bases, with 16 bases lying between them. The CDR3 runs 13 residues. Germline V gene sequence: CDR1 SGHRS, CDR2 YFSETQ.

This clonotype was recorded many times. The rearrangement links TRBV7-2 to TRBJ2-1; maybe TRBD2 (6 bases). The CDR3 covers 14 residues. CDR1 is SGHTA and CDR2 is FQGNSA in the germline V gene. Deletions cut 5 bases from V and 4 bases from J, with 12 bases between. CDR3 coding DNA: TGTGCCAGCAGCCTCCTAGCGATTTACAATGAGCAGTTCTTC. As protein: CASSLLAIYNEQFF.

This clonotype has a count of ten or more. The chain joins TRBV5-5 to TRBJ1-1; D not certain. Trimming pared 0 bases from V and 1 base from J, leaving 7 bases between. CDR3 length: 14 residues. In germline, CDR1 is SGHKS, CDR2 YYEKEE (reference sequence). CDR3 residues: CASSLVWGNTEAFF. CDR3 nucleotides: TGTGCCAGCAGCTTGGTGTGGGGGAACACTGAAGCTTTCTTT.

This clonotype was seen at least ten times. CDR3 nucleotide sequence: TGTGCCAGCAGCCTCGCGGGGGGTGCAACCGGGGAGCTGTTTTTT. It encodes CASSLAGGATGELFF. The V call is TRBV14, the J call TRBJ2-2; 8 bases match TRBD2. The CDR3 runs 15 residues. CDR1 SGHDN and CDR2 FVKESK come from the germline V gene. V lost 4 bases and J lost 5; bases outside the gene matches: 6.

This clonotype was seen many times. This chain connects TRBV7-2 to TRBJ2-3; no clear D gene. Looked up from germline, CDR1 is SGHTA and CDR2 is FQGNSA. Trimming left V 5 bases short and J 6 bases short, with 9 bases between. The CDR3 runs to 12 residues. CDR3 DNA: TGTGCCAGCAGCCCCACCCGGGATACGCAGTATTTT. Amino acid sequence: CASSPTRDTQYF.

This clonotype was counted many times. It is likely a read error, because the conserved phenylalanine at the end of the CDR3 is missing. This rearrangement joins TRBV5-1 to TRBJ2-3; D gene uncertain. Looked up from germline, CDR1 is SGHRS and CDR2 is YFSETQ. Trimming took off 4 bases at V and 2 bases at J, with 11 bases between the two ends. The length of the CDR3 is 14 residues. The CDR3 loop is CASSRIGNTDTQYN. The CDR3 DNA sequence: TGCGCCAGCAGCCGTATAGGGAACACAGATACGCAGTATAAT.